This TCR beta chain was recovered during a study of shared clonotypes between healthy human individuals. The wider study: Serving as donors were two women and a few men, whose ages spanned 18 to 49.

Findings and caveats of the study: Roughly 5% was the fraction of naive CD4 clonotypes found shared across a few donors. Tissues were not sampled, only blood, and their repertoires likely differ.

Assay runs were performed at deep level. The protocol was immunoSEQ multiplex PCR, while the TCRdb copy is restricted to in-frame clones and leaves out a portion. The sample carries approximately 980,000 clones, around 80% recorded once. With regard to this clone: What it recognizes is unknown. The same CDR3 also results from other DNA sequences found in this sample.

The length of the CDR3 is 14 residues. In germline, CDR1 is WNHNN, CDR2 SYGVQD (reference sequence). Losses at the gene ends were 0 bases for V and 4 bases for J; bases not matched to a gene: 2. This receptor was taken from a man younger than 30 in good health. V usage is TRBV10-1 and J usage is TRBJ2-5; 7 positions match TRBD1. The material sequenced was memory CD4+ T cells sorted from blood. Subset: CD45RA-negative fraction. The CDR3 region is CASSESRGRETQYF. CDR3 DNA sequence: TGCGCCAGCAGTGAGTCGAGGGGGCGAGAGACCCAGTACTTC.